One and the same sample provided the 7 T cell receptor beta chains below, sequenced in a study of blood T cell repertoires in COVID-19. Sequencing was performed with immunoSEQ multiplex PCR; in TCRdb, only in-frame clones are kept and a portion is missing. Of more than 7,500 clones in the sample, more than 90% were seen once. Material: peripheral blood. The receptors stem from a woman in her forties or fifties with active COVID-19.

The chain links TRBV28 to TRBJ1-2; D uncertain. CDR1 is MDHEN, CDR2 SYDVKM, per germline. The CDR3 length is 12 residues. Trimming cost V 6 bases and J 5 bases, with 10 bases left between them. The CDR3 sequence: CASSLQKYGYTF. CDR3 coding DNA: TGTGCCAGCAGCCTGCAGAAGTATGGCTACACCTTC.

This clone was observed a few times. This chain connects TRBV2 to TRBJ2-2; perhaps TRBD2 as D (5 bases). Germline values: CDR1 SNHLY, CDR2 FYNNEI. This CDR3 region has 12 residues. The V end lost 11 bases, the J end lost 0 bases, and 7 bases lay between the germline ends. The CDR3 protein is CAPRANTGELFF. The DNA for the CDR3 is TGTGCCCCGCGGGCGAACACCGGGGAGCTGTTTTTT.

The chain combines TRBV11-2 with TRBJ2-7; D call uncertain. Trimming removed 0 bases from V and 3 bases from J, with 9 bases in between. This CDR3 region has 14 residues. Per the germline V gene, CDR1 is SGHAT and CDR2 is FQNNGV. CDR3 bases: TGTGCCAGCAGCTTAGATCCACTTAACTACGAGCAGTACTTC. Its translation: CASSLDPLNYEQYF.

V gene TRBV3-1 (or the pseudogene TRBV3-2) combines with J gene TRBJ2-3; 7 bases agree with TRBD2. The CDR3 sequence is 15 residues long. Looked up from germline, CDR1 is LGHDT and CDR2 is YNNKEL (reference sequence). V lost 7 bases, J lost 5 bases, and 12 bases stayed unmatched. The CDR3 is CASTARGGSGDTQYF. The CDR3 DNA sequence: TGTGCCAGCACTGCAAGGGGCGGGAGCGGAGATACGCAGTATTTT.

The chain has TRBV19 and TRBJ2-7; D perhaps matches TRBD2 (6 bases). V lost 10 bases to trimming and J lost 0 bases, with 16 bases between them. Germline V gives CDR1 LNHDA, CDR2 SQIVND (reference sequence). The CDR3 is 14 residues long. CDR3 in amino acids: CATATGTASYEQYF. The CDR3, as DNA: TGTGCCACTGCGACCGGGACTGCCTCCTACGAGCAGTACTTC.

This clone was observed a single time. V is TRBV27 and J is TRBJ1-6; D is ambiguous. The CDR3 covers 13 residues. Trimming took off 3 bases at V and 7 bases at J, with 7 bases between the two ends. Germline CDR1 MNHEY, CDR2 SMNVEV (reference sequence). CDR3 DNA sequence: TGTGCCAGCAGTTTGGGCGGGAATTCACCCCTCCACTTT. Translating it yields CASSLGGNSPLHF.

V gene TRBV19 combines with J gene TRBJ1-1; no reliable D call. This CDR3 is built from 13 residues. Looked up from germline, CDR1 is LNHDA and CDR2 is SQIVND (reference sequence). The V end lost 2 bases, the J end lost 7 bases, and 11 bases lay between the germline ends. CDR3 DNA sequence: TGTGCCAGTAGTATAAGCAGCGGCAGTGAAGCTTTCTTT. Encoded protein: CASSISSGSEAFF.